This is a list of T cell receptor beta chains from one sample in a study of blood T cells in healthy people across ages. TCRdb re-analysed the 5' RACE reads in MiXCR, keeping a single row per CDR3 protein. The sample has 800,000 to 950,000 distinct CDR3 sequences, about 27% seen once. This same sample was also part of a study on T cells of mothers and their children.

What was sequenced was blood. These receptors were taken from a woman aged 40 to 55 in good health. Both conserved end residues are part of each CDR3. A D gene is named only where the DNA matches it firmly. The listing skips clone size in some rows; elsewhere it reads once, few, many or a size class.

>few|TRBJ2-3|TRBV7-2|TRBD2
TGTGCCAGCAGCGCTGGACTAGCGGGGGGATGGGGCACAGATACGCAGTATTTT
CASSAGLAGGWGTDTQYF
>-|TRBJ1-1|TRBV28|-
TGTGCCAGCATCAAAGAGGTACGAACTGAAGCTTTCTTT
CASIKEVRTEAFF
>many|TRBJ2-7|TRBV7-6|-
TGTGCCAGCAGCTCCGGCGTATACGAGCAGTACTTC
CASSSGVYEQYF
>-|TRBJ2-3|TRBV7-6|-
TGTGCCAGCAGCTGCCTAGAATTCACAGATACGCAGTATTTT
CASSCLEFTDTQYF
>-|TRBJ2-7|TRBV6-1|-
TGTGCCAGCAGTGAAACCCCTGGGGTTGCCTACGAGCAGTACTTC
CASSETPGVAYEQYF
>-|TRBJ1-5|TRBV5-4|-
TGTGCCAGCAGTCAAGACAGGAAGAATCAGCCCCAGCATTTT
CASSQDRKNQPQHF
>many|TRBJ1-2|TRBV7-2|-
TGTGCCAGCAGCTTAGATCTGATGTATGGCTACACCTTC
CASSLDLMYGYTF
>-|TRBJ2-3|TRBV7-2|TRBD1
TGTGCCAGCAGCTTGCAGGGACAGGGATTAGATACGCAGTATTTT
CASSLQGQGLDTQYF
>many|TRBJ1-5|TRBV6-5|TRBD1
TGTGCCAGCAGGGCCCTGACAGGGGGGAATAGCAATCAGCCCCAGCATTTT
CASRALTGGNSNQPQHF
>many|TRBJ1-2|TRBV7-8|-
TGTGCCAGCAGCTTAGCTAACGATTATGGCTACACCTTC
CASSLANDYGYTF
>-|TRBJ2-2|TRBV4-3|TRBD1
TGCGCCAGCAGCCAAGATGACAGGGGGCGAACCGGGGAGCTGTTTTTT
CASSQDDRGRTGELFF
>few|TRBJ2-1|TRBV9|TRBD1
TGTGCCAGCAGCGTAGCCGGGACAGGGGCTTGGGGTGAGCAGTTCTTC
CASSVAGTGAWGEQFF
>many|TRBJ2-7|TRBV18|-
TGTGCCAGCTCACCACGCGGCAGGGTCTACGAGCAGTACTTC
CASSPRGRVYEQYF
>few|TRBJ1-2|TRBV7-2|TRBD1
TGTGCCAGCAGTTTGGACAGGGGGCGGACCTATGGCTACACCTTC
CASSLDRGRTYGYTF
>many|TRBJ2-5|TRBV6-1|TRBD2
TGTGCCAGCAGTGGACTAGCGGGGGGGCCAGAGACCCAGTACTTC
CASSGLAGGPETQYF